These T cell receptor beta chains were read from a single sample in a study of cytomegalovirus exposure and HLA in healthy donors. TCRdb's copy holds only in-frame clones and misses some; the assay was immunoSEQ multiplex PCR. This table holds around 87,000 clones, approximately 84% found once. The sample was PBMCs. These receptors were taken from a girl aged 2-10 years in good health and CMV-seropositive. Both conserved end residues are part of each CDR3. Each record gives: clone size, V gene, D gene, J gene, CDR3 protein, CDR3 DNA. A D gene is named only where the DNA matches it firmly. Clone size is not always given. Where it is, it says once, few, many or a class for expanded clones.

-	TRBV25-1	-	TRBJ2-6	CASSVRGSGANVLTF	TGTGCCAGCAGTGTCAGGGGCTCTGGGGCCAACGTCCTGACTTTC
few	TRBV9	TRBD1	TRBJ2-7	CASSVGGRGPEQYF	TGTGCCAGCAGCGTAGGGGGCAGGGGGCCCGAGCAGTACTTC
-	TRBV20-1	-	TRBJ1-2	CSGIRKSGYTF	TGCAGTGGGATCAGGAAAAGCGGCTACACCTTC
-	TRBV2	TRBD1	TRBJ1-5	CASSLTGNSNQPQHF	TGTGCCAGCAGCTTGACAGGGAATAGCAATCAGCCCCAGCATTTT
-	TRBV28	-	TRBJ1-5	CASSLGQTSNQPQHF	TGTGCCAGCAGTTTAGGGCAGACGAGCAATCAGCCCCAGCATTTT
-	TRBV7-9	-	TRBJ1-1	CSSSLAGTEAFF	TGTTCCAGCAGCTTAGCCGGGACTGAAGCTTTCTTT
-	TRBV7-8	-	TRBJ2-1	CASSLSTVADEQFF	TGTGCCAGCAGCTTATCAACGGTAGCAGATGAGCAGTTCTTC
-	TRBV6-5	-	TRBJ2-7	CASSYSGAYEQYF	TGTGCCAGCAGTTACTCAGGAGCCTACGAGCAGTACTTC
-	TRBV28	TRBD1	TRBJ2-1	CASSFLRDRLNEQFF	TGTGCCAGCAGTTTTCTTCGGGACAGGCTCAATGAGCAGTTCTTC
-	TRBV5-1	-	TRBJ1-3	CASSSGAGNTIYF	TGCGCCAGCAGCTCAGGGGCAGGAAACACCATATATTTT
-	TRBV6-1	TRBD2	TRBJ2-7	CASSDRGGSSYEQYF	TGTGCCAGCAGTGATCGGGGGGGGAGCTCCTACGAGCAGTACTTC
-	TRBV5-1	TRBD1	TRBJ1-2	CASSPRTGDGYTF	TGCGCCAGCAGCCCTAGGACAGGGGATGGCTACACCTTC
-	TRBV30	TRBD1	TRBJ1-4	CAWSVGTGGAGGEKLFF	TGTGCCTGGAGTGTGGGGACAGGGGGCGCCGGGGGTGAAAAACTGTTTTTT
-	TRBV6-6	-	TRBJ2-5	CASSYSASGQETQYF	TGTGCCAGCAGTTACAGCGCTTCGGGGCAAGAGACCCAGTACTTC
-	TRBV6-1	-	TRBJ1-1	CASTQMGGANTEAFF	TGTGCCAGCACCCAAATGGGAGGGGCCAACACTGAAGCTTTCTTT
-	TRBV13	-	TRBJ1-1	CASSGWYRDDNTEAFF	TGTGCCAGCTCAGGGTGGTACAGGGATGATAACACTGAAGCTTTCTTT
-	TRBV4-2	-	TRBJ2-6	CASSQDFGSSGANVLTF	TGTGCCAGCAGCCAAGATTTTGGGAGCTCTGGGGCCAACGTCCTGACTTTC
-	TRBV30	-	TRBJ1-1	CAWGTLNTEAFF	TGTGCCTGGGGGACTTTGAACACTGAAGCTTTCTTT
-	TRBV4-1	-	TRBJ1-4	CASSQGRGAGEKLFF	TGCGCCAGCAGCCAAGGCCGGGGGGCAGGGGAAAAACTGTTTTTT
-	TRBV28	TRBD1	TRBJ1-1	CASRILGQTNTEAFF	TGTGCCAGCAGGATCCTGGGACAGACGAACACTGAAGCTTTCTTT
-	TRBV2	TRBD1	TRBJ2-7	CASSGTGGADEQYF	TGTGCCAGCAGTGGGACAGGGGGAGCGGACGAGCAGTACTTC
-	TRBV5-1	TRBD2	TRBJ2-1	CASSLDLTTSGRDGNEQFF	TGCGCCAGCAGCTTGGATCTGACGACTAGCGGGAGAGATGGCAATGAGCAGTTCTTC
-	TRBV6-5	-	TRBJ1-2	CASSYSSAGFGYTF	TGTGCCAGCAGTTACTCGTCGGCCGGGTTTGGCTACACCTTC
-	TRBV27	-	TRBJ2-1	CASSFVSSPYNEQFF	TGTGCCAGCAGTTTTGTGTCTAGCCCCTACAATGAGCAGTTCTTC
-	TRBV2	-	TRBJ1-2	CASSDMGPPNYGYTF	TGTGCCAGCAGCGATATGGGGCCCCCTAACTATGGCTACACCTTC
-	TRBV27	-	TRBJ2-7	CASIDTSYEQYF	TGTGCCAGCATCGACACCTCCTACGAGCAGTACTTC
-	TRBV9	-	TRBJ2-7	CASSVEGAKYEQYF	TGTGCCAGCAGCGTAGAGGGAGCAAAGTACGAGCAGTACTTC
-	TRBV9	TRBD1	TRBJ1-1	CASSVETGPRTEAFF	TGTGCCAGCAGCGTGGAGACAGGGCCTAGGACTGAAGCTTTCTTT